This TCR beta chain was obtained from a study of blood T cell repertoires in COVID-19. The wider study: Samples came from the United States, Italy and Spain, spanning acute and convalescent COVID-19. The cDNA or gDNA used as material had been derived from T cells, B-cell-depleted T cells, or PBMCs.

Original processing notes: Nucleated cell counts were estimated from reference gene primer amplification. The assay was immunoSEQ multiplex PCR, and TCRdb's table has in-frame clones only and misses some. The V and J calls and clone size were taken over from that table, and D and trimming were inferred from the DNA. The repertoire consists of some 180,000 clones, with about 86% occurring once and the leading ten covering around 21%. V gave up 8 bases and J gave up 0 bases; unmatched junction bases: 12. Germline V gene lookup returns CDR1 MNHEY and CDR2 SMNVEV (reference sequence). The CDR3 is 16 residues long.

Sequenced: peripheral blood. The chain joins TRBV27 to TRBJ1-1, with 7 bases aligning to TRBD1. This sequence originates from a man between 65 and 85 years old with active or convalescent COVID-19. The CDR3 bases are TGTGCCAGCGCCTGGGGAATACAGGGGTTGAACACTGAAGCTTTCTTT. Its protein is CASAWGIQGLNTEAFF.